This TCR beta chain originates from a study of blood T cell repertoires in COVID-19. About the research overall: COVID-19 samples from acute and convalescent phases originated in the United States, Italy and Spain.

The Seattle site enrolled patients during active infection and followed them longitudinally. The CDR3 totals 13 residues. V gave up 3 bases and J gave up 3 bases, with 9 bases separating them. Germline V gene data show CDR1 as ENHRY and CDR2 as SYGVKD. Original data processing: Cell counts per sample came from amplifying reference gene primers. Profiled with immunoSEQ multiplex PCR; TCRdb holds only in-frame clones, not every one. D and trimming were read from the DNA, whereas the V and J calls and clone size are those reported in that table. This sample has approximately 300,000 clones, with approximately 89% found just once.

The source material was peripheral blood. The source is a woman in her 30s with COVID-19, enrolled during active disease. The chain uses TRBV10-3 and TRBJ2-7; D call uncertain. CDR3 protein: CAISDQVDYEQYF. CDR3 DNA: TGTGCCATCAGTGACCAGGTTGACTACGAGCAGTACTTC.